Below, 17 T cell receptor beta chains from the same sample are listed, as sequenced in a study of shared clonotypes between healthy human individuals. Clones were read by immunoSEQ multiplex PCR, and TCRdb kept only the in-frame ones, dropping some. Counted here are about 990,000 clones, around 78% occurring once; the ten biggest clones make up 0.55% to 0.7%. The sequencing sample was made of memory CD4+ T cells from PBMCs. Regarding subset: CD45RA-negative fraction. All receptors derive from a man between 18 and 35 years old in good health. Some clones in this sample may be carry-over from other donors' samples.

The gene calls are TRBV7-9 and TRBJ2-7; 7 nucleotides match TRBD2. Germline V gives CDR1 SEHNR, CDR2 FQNEAQ (reference sequence). The CDR3 extends over 14 amino acids. J lost 6 bases, V lost 5 bases, and 10 bases had no gene match. CDR3 loop: CASSTAGLAAEQYF. The CDR3 nucleotides are TGTGCCAGCAGCACGGCCGGGCTAGCGGCCGAGCAGTACTTC. Full variable domain (remainder filled in from reference TRBV7-9 and TRBJ2-7): DTGVSQNPRHKITKRGQNVTFRCDPISEHNRLYWYRQTLGQGPEFLTYFQNEAQLEKSRLLSDRFSAERPKGSFSTLEIQRTEQGDSAMYLCASSTAGLAAEQYFGPGTRLTVT.

The rearrangement uses TRBV11-2 and TRBJ2-7; D not certain. From germline, CDR1 is SGHAT and CDR2 FQNNGV. V was shortened by 4 bases and J by 0 bases, with 13 bases between the two germline ends. The CDR3 has 15 amino acids. The CDR3 loop is CASSSYSRLSYEQYF. CDR3 nucleotides: TGTGCCAGCAGCTCCTATTCCCGCCTCTCCTACGAGCAGTACTTC. Drawing the rest from reference TRBV11-2 and TRBJ2-7, the complete variable domain is EAGVAQSPRYKIIEKRQSVAFWCNPISGHATLYWYQQILGQGPKLLIQFQNNGVVDDSQLPKDRFSAERLKGVDSTLKIQPAKLEDSAVYLCASSSYSRLSYEQYFGPGTRLTVT.

This clone was observed a handful of times. This chain connects TRBV11-3 to TRBJ2-7; possibly TRBD1 or TRBD2 for D (6 bases each). Germline CDR1 is SGHNT and CDR2 is YENEEA. The CDR3 runs 14 residues. V gave up 5 bases and J gave up 6 bases, with 17 bases separating them. CDR3 in DNA: TGTGCCAGCAGCCCCGGGGGCGTGGGTGGCGAGCAGTACTTC. This gives the protein CASSPGGVGGEQYF.

The chain links TRBV2 to TRBJ2-7; TRBD2 matches at 10 bases. Germline V gene data show CDR1 as SNHLY and CDR2 as FYNNEI. The CDR3 loop spans 13 amino acids. J gave up 2 bases and V 6 bases, and 1 base lay outside the gene matches. The CDR3 nucleotides read TGTGCCAGCAGACTAGCGGGGACCTACGAGCAGTACTTC. Translating it yields CASRLAGTYEQYF.

The chain links TRBV9 to TRBJ1-2; unclear D gene. V gave up 4 bases and J gave up 0 bases, with 7 bases separating them. CDR1 and CDR2 from the germline V gene are SGDLS and YYNGEE. This CDR3 region has 13 residues. DNA of the CDR3: TGTGCCAGCAGCAATACAGCTAACTATGGCTACACCTTC. As protein: CASSNTANYGYTF. The variable domain in full, with the rest retrieved from reference TRBV9 and TRBJ1-2, is DSGVTQTPKHLITATGQRVTLRCSPRSGDLSVYWYQQSLDQGLQFLIQYYNGEERAKGNILERFSAQQFPDLHSELNLSSLELGDSALYFCASSNTANYGYTFGSGTRLTVV.

This clone showed up just a few times. This chain links TRBV28 with TRBJ1-1; D is unresolved. Trimming shortened V by 3 bases and J by 3 bases, and 2 bases separated the two germline ends. This CDR3 has 11 residues. Germline V CDR1 and CDR2: MDHEN, SYDVKM. The CDR3 reads CASSLHTEAFF. CDR3 nucleotides: TGTGCCAGCAGTTTGCACACTGAAGCTTTCTTT.

J is TRBJ2-7 and V is TRBV18; D is unresolved. Germline loops: CDR1 KGHSH, CDR2 LQKENI. This CDR3 is built from 13 residues. V was trimmed by 3 bases and J by 3 bases, leaving 9 bases between them. CDR3 amino acids: CASSPAPFYEQYF. CDR3 DNA sequence: TGTGCCAGCTCACCGGCACCTTTCTACGAGCAGTACTTC.

V is TRBV5-5 and J is TRBJ1-6; 9 bases line up with TRBD1. Germline CDR1 and CDR2: SGHKS and YYEKEE (reference sequence). The V and J ends lost 0 bases and 6 bases, in that order; junction bases with no gene match: 4. The CDR3 is made up of 16 amino acids. The CDR3 loop reads CASSLAGQGSNSPLHF. The CDR3 DNA is TGTGCCAGCAGCTTGGCGGGACAGGGCAGTAATTCACCCCTCCACTTT.

This clone was detected a few times. Other DNA sequences in this specimen translate into the identical CDR3. The J gene is TRBJ2-7, the V gene TRBV2; D may be TRBD1 or TRBD2 (6 bases each). Germline CDR1 reads SNHLY; CDR2 reads FYNNEI. The V gene lost 6 bases and the J gene lost 1 base, with 19 bases spanning the gap. The CDR3 sequence is 16 residues long. The CDR3 is CASRRRLGGTSYEQYF. The CDR3 nucleotides are TGTGCCAGCAGACGCAGGTTAGGGGGGACTTCCTACGAGCAGTACTTC.

This clone was detected only a few times. Other DNA variants within this sample encode the same CDR3. V and J are TRBV18 and TRBJ2-7; 13 nucleotides line up with TRBD2. The V gene's germline CDR1 is KGHSH and CDR2 LQKENI. Unmatched junction bases numbered 3, after V lost 3 bases and J lost 4 bases. The CDR3 is 15 amino acids. CDR3 bases: TGTGCCAGCTCACCCCGGACTAGCGGGAGTTACGAGCAGTACTTC. This translates into CASSPRTSGSYEQYF. Complete variable domain (other parts from reference TRBV18 and TRBJ2-7): NAGVMQNPRHLVRRRGQEARLRCSPMKGHSHVYWYRQLPEEGLKFMVYLQKENIIDESGMPKERFSAEFPKEGPSILRIQQVVRGDSAAYFCASSPRTSGSYEQYFGPGTRLTVT.

CDR3 sequence (DNA): TGTGCCAGCAGCTTAGGTCAGGGGGCTCCCGGGGAGCTGTTTTTT. As protein: CASSLGQGAPGELFF. The chain joins TRBV7-3 to TRBJ2-2; 8 bases agree with TRBD1. This CDR3 has 15 amino acids. Germline V CDR1 and CDR2: SGHTA, FQGTGA. The V segment lost 2 bases and the J segment 6 bases; nucleotides outside the gene matches: 5.

The chain recombines TRBV5-1 with TRBJ1-1, with a weak D call TRBD1 (6 bases). The V end lost 4 bases, the J end lost 3 bases, and 16 bases lay between the germline ends. The germline V gene has CDR1 SGHRS and CDR2 YFSETQ. The CDR3 spans 15 residues. Written as DNA, the CDR3 is TGCGCCAGCAGCCCGTACAGGGTGGGGTACACTGAAGCTTTCTTT. It translates to CASSPYRVGYTEAFF. Using reference TRBV5-1 and TRBJ1-1 for the parts outside the CDR3, the full variable domain is KAGVTQTPRYLIKTRGQQVTLSCSPISGHRSVSWYQQTPGQGLQFLFEYFSETQRNKGNFPGRFSGRQFSNSRSEMNVSTLELGDSALYLCASSPYRVGYTEAFFGQGTRLTVV.

V and J are TRBV10-3 and TRBJ1-2; weak D call: TRBD1 (5 bases). There are 13 residues in the CDR3. Germline V gene data show CDR1 as ENHRY and CDR2 as SYGVKD. V lost 7 bases to trimming and J lost 1 base, with 10 bases between them. The CDR3 region has the DNA TGTGCCATCACGGAACAGGTTAACTATGGCTACACCTTC. Translated: CAITEQVNYGYTF.

The gene calls are TRBV6-5 and TRBJ2-3; D perhaps matches TRBD2 (5 bases). The CDR3 runs 13 residues. CDR1 is MNHEY, CDR2 SVGAGI, per germline. The V end was cut by 7 bases, the J end by 3 bases, with 11 bases between. As DNA, the CDR3 is TGTGCCAGCAAGGAGGAGTCGACAGATACGCAGTATTTT. Translated, it gives CASKEESTDTQYF.

The chain combines TRBV18 with TRBJ2-1, with 7 positions matching TRBD2. This CDR3 has 17 amino acids. Germline values: CDR1 KGHSH, CDR2 LQKENI. V dropped 3 bases and J dropped 4; count of bases not matched to a gene: 12. The CDR3 sequence: CASSPNWLAALYNEQFF. The CDR3 region has the DNA TGTGCCAGCTCACCTAACTGGCTAGCGGCCTTATACAATGAGCAGTTCTTC.

The rearrangement links TRBV9 to TRBJ2-1; 8 bases agree with TRBD2. In germline, CDR1 is SGDLS, CDR2 YYNGEE. With V trimmed by 4 bases and J by 1 base, 10 bases remained unmatched. This CDR3 is 17 amino acids long. CDR3 sequence reads: CASSPRGSGASYNEQFF. The CDR3 bases are TGTGCCAGCAGCCCCCGGGGTAGCGGGGCTTCCTACAATGAGCAGTTCTTC.

As for this clone: The same CDR3 is also encoded by other DNA sequences in this sample. The J gene is TRBJ2-1, the V gene TRBV5-1, with 8 bases that match TRBD1. This CDR3 spans 15 amino acids. V lost 0 bases and J lost 8; bases outside the gene matches: 7. Germline CDR1 is SGHRS and CDR2 is YFSETQ. CDR3 nucleotides: TGCGCCAGCAGCTTGGCCCAGGGGGCGCCCGATGAGCAGTTCTTC. Its protein product is CASSLAQGAPDEQFF.